A single sample is the source of the 10 T cell receptor beta chains below, sequenced in a study of OX40 agonist ivuxolimab in advanced cancers. The method was immunoSEQ multiplex PCR; TCRdb's version includes in-frame clones alone and lacks a portion of them. The sample contains approximately 68,000 clones, approximately 92% of which appear only once. Sequenced here: CD4+ or CD8+ T cells sorted from blood, sampled in a trial of the OX40 agonist ivuxolimab. The receptors derive from an adult with an advanced solid tumor such as melanoma, head and neck, liver or kidney cancer.

V is TRBV4-3 and J is TRBJ1-1; D perhaps matches TRBD1 (6 bases). V was clipped by 0 bases and J by 0 bases, with 11 bases between them. Germline V lookup: CDR1 LGHNA, CDR2 YSLEER. The CDR3 is made up of 16 amino acids. In DNA, the CDR3 is TGCGCCAGCAGCCAAGACCCCACAGGGTTGAACACTGAAGCTTTCTTT. Its protein is CASSQDPTGLNTEAFF.

The chain is built from TRBV19 and TRBJ2-7; the D is unclear. Deletions cut 1 base from V and 1 base from J, with 11 bases between. This CDR3 region has 15 residues. The germline V gene encodes CDR1 LNHDA and CDR2 SQIVND (reference sequence). The CDR3 region is CASSIGAVESYEQYF. The CDR3 DNA is TGTGCCAGTAGTATAGGGGCCGTAGAATCCTACGAGCAGTACTTC. Combining the CDR3 with reference TRBV19 and TRBJ2-7 gives the whole variable domain DGGITQSPKYLFRKEGQNVTLSCEQNLNHDAMYWYRQDPGQGLRLIYYSQIVNDFQKGDIAEGYSVSREKKESFPLTVTSAQKNPTAFYLCASSIGAVESYEQYFGPGTRLTVT.

The chain combines TRBV6-5 with TRBJ2-7; 9 bases align to TRBD1. The CDR3 has 15 residues. The V and J ends lost 5 bases and 0 bases, in that order; junction bases with no gene match: 5. The germline gives CDR1 MNHEY, CDR2 SVGAGI. In DNA, the CDR3 is TGTGCCAGCAGTCTCGGGACAGGGAGCTCCTACGAGCAGTACTTC. As protein: CASSLGTGSSYEQYF.

This clone showed up just a few times. The chain couples TRBV19 to TRBJ2-1; D unclear. Looked up from germline, CDR1 is LNHDA and CDR2 is SQIVND (reference sequence). CDR3 length: 11 residues. V was pared by 7 bases and J by 3 bases, with 4 bases between. Here the CDR3 DNA reads TGTGCCAGTAACGACTACAATGAGCAGTTCTTC. Translated: CASNDYNEQFF.

This clone was counted between two and nine times. The chain joins TRBV6-1 to TRBJ1-2, with D possibly TRBD1 on 6 matching bases. The V gene lost 6 bases and the J gene lost 0 bases, with 11 bases spanning the gap. The CDR3 consists of 14 residues. The germline V gene has CDR1 MNHNS and CDR2 SASEGT. DNA for the CDR3: TGTGCCAGCAGAGAGGACAGCACTAACTATGGCTACACCTTC. Translation: CASREDSTNYGYTF.

The rearrangement links TRBV7-9 to TRBJ2-5, with a tentative D call TRBD1 (5 bases). Trimming removed 1 base from V and 5 bases from J, with 17 bases in between. Germline V gene lookup returns CDR1 SEHNR and CDR2 FQNEAQ (reference sequence). This CDR3 is 16 amino acids long. For the CDR3, the DNA is TGTGCCAGCAGCTTAGTTAATACAAGGGGCCAGGAGACCCAGTACTTC. Its protein is CASSLVNTRGQETQYF.

The chain uses TRBV14 and TRBJ2-1; D is unresolved. The CDR3 is 12 amino acids. V gave up 1 base and J gave up 6 bases, with 4 bases separating them. The germline V gene has CDR1 SGHDN and CDR2 FVKESK. CDR3 coding DNA: TGTGCCAGCAGCCAAGTGTTCAATGAGCAGTTCTTC. Its translation is CASSQVFNEQFF.

In its sample, this clone was seen once. This chain connects TRBV6-5 to TRBJ2-2; 8 bases match TRBD1. The CDR3 runs 14 residues. Germline CDR1 is MNHEY and CDR2 is SVGAGI. CDR3 in DNA: TGTGACCGAACCGGGACAGGGAACACCGGGGAGCTGTTTTTT. This sequence encodes CDRTGTGNTGELFF.

The V call is TRBV9, the J call TRBJ2-7; D tentatively fits TRBD1 or TRBD2 (5 bases each). The CDR3 loop spans 14 amino acids. CDR1 and CDR2 from the germline V gene are SGDLS and YYNGEE. V shed 4 bases and J shed 0 bases, with 11 bases lying between them. The CDR3 DNA reads TGTGCCAGCAGCCCGGGACGAACCTCCTACGAGCAGTACTTC. It encodes CASSPGRTSYEQYF.

The rearrangement uses TRBV10-3 and TRBJ2-3; 8 bases line up with TRBD1. V shed 0 bases and J 3 bases; nucleotides not matched to a gene: 8. CDR1 ENHRY and CDR2 SYGVKD come from the germline V gene. The CDR3 contains 17 residues. The CDR3 DNA is TGTGCCATCAGTGAGTCAGGACAGGGACTTACTACAGATACGCAGTATTTT. This codes for CAISESGQGLTTDTQYF.